The clone carrying this T cell receptor beta chain was seen repeatedly, ten times or more. TCRdb analysed the 5' RACE reads with MiXCR anew, one entry per CDR3 protein. The sample consists of 1.5 million to 2 million distinct CDR3 sequences, less than 40% of them appearing once. The data derive from a study of identical twins. Per germline, CDR1 SGHAT and CDR2 FQNNGV. The CDR3 loop spans 17 amino acids. After removal of 5 bases from V and 0 bases from J, the junction contained 6 bases not matched to a gene. The specimen sequenced was cord blood. The chain couples TRBV11-2 to TRBJ2-7; 14 positions agree with TRBD2. This TCR was recovered from a newborn girl in good health. The CDR3 DNA reads as TGTGCCAGCAGCCGGGGACTAGCGGGAGTAGTCTCCTACGAGCAGTACTTC. It translates to CASSRGLAGVVSYEQYF.